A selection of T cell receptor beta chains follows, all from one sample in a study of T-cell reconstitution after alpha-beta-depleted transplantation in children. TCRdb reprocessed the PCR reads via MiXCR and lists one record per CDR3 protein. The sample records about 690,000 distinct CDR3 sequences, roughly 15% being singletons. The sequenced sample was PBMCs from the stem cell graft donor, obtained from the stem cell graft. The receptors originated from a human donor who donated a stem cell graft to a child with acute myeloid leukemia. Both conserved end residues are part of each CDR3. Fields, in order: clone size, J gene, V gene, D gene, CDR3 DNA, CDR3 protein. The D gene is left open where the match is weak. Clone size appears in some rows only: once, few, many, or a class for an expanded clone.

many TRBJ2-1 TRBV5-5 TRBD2 TGTGCCAGCACCGTAGCGGGGGGGCCAAATGAGCAGTTCTTC CASTVAGGPNEQFF
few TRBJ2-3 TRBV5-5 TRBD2 TGTGCCAGCAGCTGGAGGACTAGCGGGGGGCTCACAGATACGCAGTATTTT CASSWRTSGGLTDTQYF
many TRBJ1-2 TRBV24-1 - TGTGCCACCAGTGATGGGGACACCTATGGCTACACCTTC CATSDGDTYGYTF
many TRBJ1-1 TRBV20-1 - TGCAGTGCTTATGGCGCTTTCTTT CSAYGAFF
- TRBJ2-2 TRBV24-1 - TGTGCCACCAGTGATTCGTACGGGCCGGACTACCTTTCCACCGGGGAGCTGTTTTTT CATSDSYGPDYLSTGELFF
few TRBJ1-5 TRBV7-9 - TGTGCCAGCAGCTTACACGGTGCCCTGGGTCAGCCCCAGCATTTT CASSLHGALGQPQHF
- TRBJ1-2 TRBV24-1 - TGTGCCACCAGTGATTTGACCGGGTATGGCTACACCTTC CATSDLTGYGYTF
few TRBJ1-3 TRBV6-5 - TGTGCCAGCAGTTCGCAGGGGTCGAGCTCTGGAAACACCATATATTTT CASSSQGSSSGNTIYF
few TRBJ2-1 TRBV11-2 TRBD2 TGTGCCAGCAGCTTAGGACAGGCGGGGGGTATACCGTACAATGAGCAGTTCTTC CASSLGQAGGIPYNEQFF
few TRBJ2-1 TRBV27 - TGTGCCAGCAGTCCCGGACAGCTCTCCTACAATGAGCAGTTCTTC CASSPGQLSYNEQFF
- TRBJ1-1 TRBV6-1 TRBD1 TGTGCCAGCAGTGAAAGGGGACAGGTTGACACTGAAGCTTTCTTT CASSERGQVDTEAFF
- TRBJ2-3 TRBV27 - TGTGCCAGCAGTTTACCCCGACAGGGACTTCCTCTTCCAGATACGCAGTATTTT CASSLPRQGLPLPDTQYF
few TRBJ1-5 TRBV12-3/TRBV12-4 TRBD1 TGTGCCAGCAGTTTAATGGGACAGGGGAATCAGCCCCAGCATTTT CASSLMGQGNQPQHF
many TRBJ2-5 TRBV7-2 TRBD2 TGTGCCAGCAGCTTAGTACTAGCGGGTGGCTGGGACCAGTACTTC CASSLVLAGGWDQYF
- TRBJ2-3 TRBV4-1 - TGCGCCAGCAGCCAAGATCCCCCGACCCCTACGCAGTATTTT CASSQDPPTPTQYF
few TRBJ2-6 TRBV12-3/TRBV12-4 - TGTGCCAGCAACCCAATGCGCTCTGGGGCCAACGTCCTGACTTTC CASNPMRSGANVLTF
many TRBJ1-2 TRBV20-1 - TGCAGTGCTAGAGACCCCTCCAGAACCAACTATGGCTACACCTTC CSARDPSRTNYGYTF
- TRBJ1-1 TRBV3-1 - TGTGCCAGCAGCCGTCGGGGACTTGAAGCTTTCTTT CASSRRGLEAFF
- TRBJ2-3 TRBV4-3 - TGCGCCAGCAGCCAAGAAAAGGGCCCACCGGGGTTAGATACGCAGTATTTT CASSQEKGPPGLDTQYF
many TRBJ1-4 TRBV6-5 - TGTGCCAGCAGCTCGGACATATGGAGGCCTGAAAAACTGTTTTTT CASSSDIWRPEKLFF
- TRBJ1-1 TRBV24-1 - TGTGCCACCAGTGATTTGCTTGAAGCTTTCTTT CATSDLLEAFF
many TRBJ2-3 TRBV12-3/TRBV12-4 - TGTGCCAGCAAACCCGGGACATCCTATACGCAGTATTTT CASKPGTSYTQYF
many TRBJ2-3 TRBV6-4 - TGTGCCAGCAGTGACGGGGGGGCCACAGATACGCAGTATTTT CASSDGGATDTQYF
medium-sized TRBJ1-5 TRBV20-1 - TGCAGTGCTAGAGCAGGGCAGGTCAATCAGCCCCAGCATTTT CSARAGQVNQPQHF
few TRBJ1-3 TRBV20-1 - TGCAGTGCTAGAGTACCAGCAATTCCCTCTGGAAACACCATATATTTT CSARVPAIPSGNTIYF
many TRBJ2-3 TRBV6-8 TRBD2 TGTGCCAGCGGGAGGGTGGGCACAGATACGCAGTATTTT CASGRVGTDTQYF
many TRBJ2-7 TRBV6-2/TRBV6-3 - TGTGCCAGCAGCCTCATAGCGGCCAGCTCCTACGAGCAGTACTTC CASSLIAASSYEQYF
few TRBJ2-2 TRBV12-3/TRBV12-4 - TGTGCCAGCAGTTTAGCGCAAGGGCCCCCCGGTCGCCAGGGACGAACCGGGGAGCTGTTTTTT CASSLAQGPPGRQGRTGELFF
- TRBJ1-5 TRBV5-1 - TGCGCCAGCAGCTTGGGAAGTAAGCAGCCCCAGCATTTT CASSLGSKQPQHF